This is a list of T cell receptor beta chains from one sample in a study of T cells in Graves' hyperthyroidism and ophthalmopathy. TCRdb re-derived calls from the multiplex PCR reads in MiXCR, one entry per CDR3 protein. Here the sample spans over 450,000 distinct CDR3 sequences, approximately 17% being singletons. Material for sequencing was blood. These receptors were obtained from a woman younger than 35 with Graves' ophthalmopathy. Both conserved end residues are part of each CDR3. A D gene is named only where the DNA matches it firmly. Clone size appears in some rows only: once, few, many, or a class for an expanded clone.

D gene,V gene,J gene,clone size,CDR3 DNA,CDR3 protein
TRBD2,TRBV10-3,TRBJ2-2,NA,TGTGCCATCAGTGCCGGTTCTAGCGGGAGCTCAGACGGGGAGCTGTTTTTT,CAISAGSSGSSDGELFF
TRBD2,TRBV27,TRBJ2-3,few,TGTGCCAGCAGTTTATCGGGCGGGAGTGTTACAGATACGCAGTATTTT,CASSLSGGSVTDTQYF
NA,TRBV18,TRBJ2-4,NA,TGTGCCAGCTCACCAGAGAAACGGGGAGCCAAAAACATTCAGTACTTC,CASSPEKRGAKNIQYF
NA,TRBV7-6,TRBJ2-3,many,TGTGCCAGCAGCTTAGAGGGGGGTTACACAGATACGCAGTATTTT,CASSLEGGYTDTQYF
NA,TRBV15,TRBJ2-1,many,TGTGCCACCAGCAGAGGCGGTCCGGGCAATGAGCAGTTCTTC,CATSRGGPGNEQFF
NA,TRBV9,TRBJ2-5,many,TGTGCCAGCAGCGGCAGGGGAGGAGAGACCCAGTACTTC,CASSGRGGETQYF
TRBD2,TRBV20-1,TRBJ2-5,many,TGCAGTGCTGGGGGAGCGGGGGCTCAAGAGACCCAGTACTTC,CSAGGAGAQETQYF
TRBD2,TRBV13,TRBJ2-3,NA,TGTGCCAGCAGCCATAGACTAGCGGGACTTCAGGATACGCAGTATTTT,CASSHRLAGLQDTQYF
NA,TRBV2,TRBJ1-6,once,TGTGCCAGCAGTGCAAGGGGATACTATAATTCACCCCTCCACTTT,CASSARGYYNSPLHF
NA,TRBV6-1,TRBJ1-4,many,TGTGCCAGCGTTCCCCCCGGGACAAGCTATGAAAAACTGTTTTTT,CASVPPGTSYEKLFF
TRBD2,TRBV10-3,TRBJ2-3,few,TGTGCCATCACCGAGTCCTTTAGCGGGGGGACAGATACGCAGTATTTT,CAITESFSGGTDTQYF
TRBD1,TRBV7-9,TRBJ2-7,many,TGTGCCAGCAGCTGGGACAGGGGGGATTCCTACGAGCAGTACTTC,CASSWDRGDSYEQYF
NA,TRBV6-1,TRBJ1-2,few,TGTGCCAGCCGATATTTCCGGGTGGGAAACTATGGCTACACCTTC,CASRYFRVGNYGYTF
TRBD2,TRBV18,TRBJ2-1,few,TGTGCCAGCTCACCACCGACGAGGGCTAGCGGGAGGGGAGGTGAGCAGTTCTTC,CASSPPTRASGRGGEQFF
TRBD1,TRBV30,TRBJ1-5,NA,TGTGCCTGGAGTGTGGACAGGGGCAATCAGCCCCAGCATTTT,CAWSVDRGNQPQHF
TRBD1,TRBV24-1,TRBJ2-2,few,TGTGCCACCAGTGACCCTAACCCCGGACAGGGGAGGACCGGGGAGCTGTTTTTT,CATSDPNPGQGRTGELFF
NA,TRBV30,TRBJ1-2,many,TGTGCCTGGAGTGTACCCGGTTCTAACTATGGCTACACCTTC,CAWSVPGSNYGYTF
NA,TRBV19,TRBJ2-3,once,TGTGCCAGTAGTACCGGAGCCAGGGGCGCAGATACGCAGTATTTT,CASSTGARGADTQYF
NA,TRBV11-2,TRBJ2-1,many,TGTGCCAGCAGCTTACGGGACGGCGAATTCGATGAGCAGTTCTTC,CASSLRDGEFDEQFF
TRBD2,TRBV5-1,TRBJ2-1,many,TGCGCCAGCAGCTCGATGCCGGGACTAGCGGGAAATTACAATGAGCAGTTCTTC,CASSSMPGLAGNYNEQFF
TRBD1,TRBV28,TRBJ2-7,many,TGTGCCAGCAGTTTCAGGGGGCGTTTTCGCGAGCAGTACTTC,CASSFRGRFREQYF
NA,TRBV7-9,TRBJ2-3,few,TGTGCCAGCAGCTTAGAGGTCGATACGCAGTATTTT,CASSLEVDTQYF
NA,TRBV7-2,TRBJ1-1,many,TGTGCCAGCAGCGCTGGAACGGGCAGGGACACTGAAGCTTTCTTT,CASSAGTGRDTEAFF
NA,TRBV20-1,TRBJ1-5,many,TGCAGTGCCGAGCCCCAGGGCAATCAGCCCCAGCATTTT,CSAEPQGNQPQHF
NA,TRBV5-4,TRBJ1-1,NA,TGTGCCAGCAGCTCCCCCCAGGGGAACACTGAAGCTTTCTTT,CASSSPQGNTEAFF
TRBD2,TRBV4-3,TRBJ2-2,NA,TGCGCCAGCAGCCAAGATATAGCGGGAGGTCTTACCGGGGAGCTGTTTTTT,CASSQDIAGGLTGELFF
NA,TRBV11-1,TRBJ2-3,many,TGTGCCAGCAGCTTAGGCCGCGCAGATACGCAGTATTTT,CASSLGRADTQYF
TRBD2,TRBV3-1,TRBJ2-7,few,TGTGCCAGCAGCCGAGATATAGCGGGGGGACACCTCCACGAGCAGTACTTC,CASSRDIAGGHLHEQYF
TRBD1,TRBV3-1,TRBJ1-2,many,TGTGCCAGCAGCCAAGGTCTGGGACAGTCGACTTATGGCTACACCTTC,CASSQGLGQSTYGYTF
TRBD1,TRBV27,TRBJ2-7,once,TGTGCCAGCAGTTTACAGTCCGGGACAGGTCTCTACGAGCAGTACTTC,CASSLQSGTGLYEQYF
TRBD1,TRBV20-1,TRBJ1-4,NA,TGCAGTGCTAGAGGGAGGGACAGGGCGGAAAAACTGTTTTTT,CSARGRDRAEKLFF
TRBD2,TRBV10-3,TRBJ2-3,many,TGTGCCATCGATACTAGCGGGGAAGGAGATACGCAGTATTTT,CAIDTSGEGDTQYF
NA,TRBV27,TRBJ1-2,many,TGTGCCAGCAGTCCCATACCGGAAGGACCGCGGGGCTACACCTTC,CASSPIPEGPRGYTF
TRBD2,TRBV20-1,TRBJ2-7,NA,TGCAGTGCTAGAGATTCACCTCCTCTAGCGGGAGGTTACGAGCAGTACTTC,CSARDSPPLAGGYEQYF
NA,TRBV7-9,TRBJ2-7,few,TGTGCCAGCAGCTTAGACGGAAAATACGAGCAGTACTTC,CASSLDGKYEQYF
NA,TRBV7-3,TRBJ2-2,NA,TGTGCCAGCAGCCCTAGGAACAGCGGGGAGCTGTTTTTT,CASSPRNSGELFF
NA,TRBV29-1,TRBJ1-1,NA,TGCAGCGTGGACCGGGACGGCGGGATGAACACTGAAGCTTTCTTT,CSVDRDGGMNTEAFF
NA,TRBV11-2,TRBJ2-7,many,TGTGCCAGCGCCGTATCCCTAGCGAGCTACGAGCAGTACTTC,CASAVSLASYEQYF
TRBD1,TRBV5-5,TRBJ1-5,NA,TGTGCCAGCAGCTTGGGGGGACAGGGTCAGCCCCAGCATTTT,CASSLGGQGQPQHF
TRBD2,TRBV20-1,TRBJ2-3,many,TGCAGTGCTAGACCCACTGGACTAGCCGTGGATACGCAGTATTTT,CSARPTGLAVDTQYF
TRBD1,TRBV6-2/TRBV6-3,TRBJ1-2,many,TGTGCCAGCAGTTACCAAATTGGGACAGAAAACTATGGCTACACCTTC,CASSYQIGTENYGYTF
TRBD2,TRBV20-1,TRBJ2-7,many,TGCAGTGCTAGTATTAGCGGGAGGGCCAACGAGCAGTACTTC,CSASISGRANEQYF
TRBD1,TRBV27,TRBJ1-1,many,TGTGCCAGCAGTTTTTCACAGGGGGCGTACACTGAAGCTTTCTTT,CASSFSQGAYTEAFF
NA,TRBV27,TRBJ1-2,NA,TGTGCCAGGCCGACCCAGGTGTCTATTTTGGACTATGGCTACACCTTC,CARPTQVSILDYGYTF
NA,TRBV28,TRBJ2-3,NA,TGTGCCAGCAGCACCGGCGGGCCAGATACGCAGTATTTT,CASSTGGPDTQYF
NA,TRBV11-2,TRBJ1-1,many,TGTGCCAGCAGCTTAGATCGGCAGGATCTCGAAGCTTTCTTT,CASSLDRQDLEAFF